These 20 T cell receptor beta chains share one sample of origin, sequenced in a study of CD4+ T cells in melanoma. Clones were sequenced by immunoSEQ multiplex PCR, and TCRdb holds only the in-frame ones, with some missing. Of some 150,000 clones listed, about nine tenths are singletons. The source of these receptors is a human donor with melanoma.

The chain combines TRBV7-3 with TRBJ2-3; 8 positions agree with TRBD2. There are 13 residues in the CDR3. V was clipped by 5 bases and J by 9 bases; unmatched bases: 7. Germline assignment: CDR1 SGHTA and CDR2 FQGTGA. The CDR3 bases are TGTGCCAGCAGCCCCGGGACTAGTAGGACGCAGTATTTT. It translates to CASSPGTSRTQYF.

Here the CDR3 reads CASSLDLREGGTDTQYF. The CDR3 coding sequence is TGTGCCAGCAGCTTGGACCTAAGGGAAGGGGGCACAGATACGCAGTATTTT. V gene TRBV5-4 combines with J gene TRBJ2-3, with D tentatively TRBD1 (5 bases). The CDR3 loop spans 17 amino acids. The germline V gene encodes CDR1 SGHNT and CDR2 YYREEE (reference sequence). Trimming removed 0 bases from V and 1 base from J, with 15 bases in between.

J is TRBJ2-5 and V is TRBV4-1; 7 nucleotides align to TRBD2. Germline V lookup: CDR1 MGHRA, CDR2 YSYEKL. This CDR3 has 15 residues. The trim removed 0 bases at V and 1 base at J, leaving 2 bases unmatched. The CDR3 DNA is TGCGCCAGCAGCCAAGATTGGGGGGGCCAAGAGACCCAGTACTTC. Protein sequence: CASSQDWGGQETQYF.

The chain has TRBV10-3 and TRBJ1-4, with 10 bases that match TRBD1. Germline CDR1 is ENHRY and CDR2 is SYGVKD. This CDR3 spans 16 amino acids. With 9 bases clipped from V and 1 base from J, the junction kept 8 bases outside the gene matches. The CDR3 DNA follows: TGTGCCATTAGGGACAGGGGCGGACTAACTAATGAAAAACTGTTTTTT. It yields the protein CAIRDRGGLTNEKLFF.

V gene TRBV10-2 combines with J gene TRBJ1-1; D possibly corresponds to TRBD1 (6 bases). The germline V and J ends were trimmed by 6 bases and 1 base, with 9 bases remaining between them. This CDR3 contains 13 residues. Germline CDR1 and CDR2: WSHSY and SAAADI. CDR3 sequence: CASRKTGNTEAFF. The CDR3 nucleotides read TGCGCCAGCAGGAAGACAGGGAACACTGAAGCTTTCTTT.

V and J are TRBV6-6 and TRBJ2-1; D gene uncertain. The CDR3 is 12 amino acids. With 2 bases removed from V and 6 bases from J, the gap between germline ends came to 5 bases. Germline V gene data show CDR1 as MNHNY and CDR2 as SVGAGI (reference sequence). The CDR3 DNA reads TGTGCCAGCAGTTACCCTCCCAATGAGCAGTTCTTC. It encodes CASSYPPNEQFF.

The gene calls are TRBV7-3 and TRBJ2-5; TRBD2 matches 7 bases. Germline V gene lookup returns CDR1 SGHTA and CDR2 FQGTGA. The J segment lost 4 bases and the V segment lost 2 bases, leaving 7 bases of the junction unmatched. This CDR3 is 15 amino acids long. The CDR3 protein is CASSLFGGGLETQYF. The CDR3 region has the DNA TGTGCCAGCAGCTTATTCGGGGGAGGGTTAGAGACCCAGTACTTC.

This chain uses TRBV15 with TRBJ1-2; 7 bases align to TRBD1. V gave up 5 bases and J gave up 0 bases; unmatched junction bases: 12. This CDR3 has 17 amino acids. Germline CDR1 reads LNHNV; CDR2 reads YYDKDF (reference sequence). The DNA for the CDR3 is TGTGCCACCAGCCCTGGCCGGGACAGCCGTTCTAACTATGGCTACACCTTC. It encodes CATSPGRDSRSNYGYTF.

The chain links TRBV5-1 to TRBJ2-5; either TRBD1 or TRBD2 may fit D (5 bases each). V lost 3 bases to trimming and J lost 4 bases, with 22 bases between them. Looked up from germline, CDR1 is SGHRS and CDR2 is YFSETQ. The CDR3 has 17 residues. The CDR3 nucleotides read TGCGCCAGCAGCTGGGGGACGGCAGGATTCGGGTCAGAGACCCAGTACTTC. This translates into CASSWGTAGFGSETQYF.

The chain combines TRBV29-1 with TRBJ2-1; 9 nucleotides match TRBD2. Germline values: CDR1 SQVTM, CDR2 ANQGSEA. V was clipped by 6 bases and J by 2 bases; unmatched bases: 8. The CDR3 extends over 15 amino acids. Written as DNA, the CDR3 is TGCAGCGTCGGACGACTAGCGGCGGCCTACAATGAGCAGTTCTTC. It encodes CSVGRLAAAYNEQFF.

The chain employs TRBV6-5 and TRBJ1-1, with unresolved D. The V end lost 0 bases, the J end lost 5 bases, and 10 bases lay between the germline ends. CDR1 and CDR2 (germline): MNHEY, SVGAGI. CDR3 size: 14 residues. This CDR3 reads CASSYSPKSTEAFF. The CDR3 DNA reads as TGTGCCAGCAGTTACTCCCCCAAGAGTACTGAAGCTTTCTTT.

CDR3 in amino acids: CASSLEGGKLFF. For the CDR3, the DNA is TGCGCCAGCAGCTTGGAAGGGGGAAAACTGTTTTTT. The chain recombines TRBV5-1 with TRBJ1-4, with D perhaps TRBD1 (6 bases). CDR3 length: 12 amino acids. CDR1 SGHRS and CDR2 YFSETQ come from the germline V gene. V shed 0 bases and J shed 10 bases, with 7 bases lying between them.

This chain connects TRBV7-3 to TRBJ2-1, with 11 bases matching TRBD1. The CDR3 extends over 13 amino acids. Trimming at V came to 5 bases and at J to 9 bases, leaving 3 bases not matched to a gene. Per the germline V gene, CDR1 is SGHTA and CDR2 is FQGTGA. The CDR3 is CASSPGTGGEQFF. The CDR3 nucleotides read TGTGCCAGCAGCCCCGGGACAGGGGGTGAGCAGTTCTTC.

This chain joins TRBV4-1 and TRBJ1-2; D is unclear. CDR1 and CDR2 from the germline V gene are MGHRA and YSYEKL. This CDR3 region has 14 residues. Trimming cost V 0 bases and J 8 bases, with 13 bases left between them. The chain's CDR3 is CASSQDLRSGGYTF. The CDR3 nucleotides read TGCGCCAGCAGCCAAGACCTACGGTCTGGGGGCTACACCTTC.

The genes are TRBV5-4 and TRBJ1-3, with D hard to call. Germline V gene lookup returns CDR1 SGHNT and CDR2 YYREEE (reference sequence). The length of the CDR3 is 15 residues. Trimming took 4 bases from V and 1 from J, leaving 12 bases between them. The DNA for the CDR3 is TGTGCCAGCAGCCCGGGAGGGAGTTCTGGAAACACCATATATTTT. It translates to CASSPGGSSGNTIYF.

This clone was counted once. The CDR3 DNA reads as TGCAGCGCCAATAACCCGGGACAGGGCCCTAGCTTGAATACGCAGTATTTT. Amino acids: CSANNPGQGPSLNTQYF. V and J are TRBV29-1 and TRBJ2-3; 9 nucleotides agree with TRBD1. J lost 7 bases, V lost 7 bases, and 21 bases had no gene match. Per germline, CDR1 SQVTM and CDR2 ANQGSEA. The CDR3 sequence is 17 residues long.

This sequence joins TRBV5-4 and TRBJ1-1; 8 nucleotides match TRBD1. After removal of 4 bases from V and 3 bases from J, the junction contained 8 bases not matched to a gene. The germline V gene encodes CDR1 SGHNT and CDR2 YYREEE (reference sequence). CDR3 size: 15 residues. The CDR3 bases are TGTGCCAGCAGCCGCCGGGACAGGAGAGACACTGAAGCTTTCTTT. It codes for CASSRRDRRDTEAFF.

The rearrangement links TRBV18 to TRBJ1-1; no definite D call. The CDR3 extends over 13 amino acids. Between the trimmed V and J ends, which lost 5 bases and 2 bases, there was a span of 9 bases. Per germline, CDR1 KGHSH and CDR2 LQKENI. CDR3 sequence reads: CASSSSTNTEAFF. CDR3 DNA: TGTGCCAGCTCATCCTCTACAAACACTGAAGCTTTCTTT.

This sequence joins TRBV5-4 and TRBJ2-7; 7 bases fit TRBD2. Germline values: CDR1 SGHNT, CDR2 YYREEE (reference sequence). The CDR3 extends over 15 amino acids. J was trimmed by 9 bases and V by 3 bases; bases with no gene match: 15. The CDR3 spells CASSWIRGGITMQYF. The CDR3 coding sequence is TGTGCCAGCAGCTGGATTCGCGGGGGAATAACGATGCAGTACTTC.

This rearrangement joins TRBV5-1 to TRBJ1-4, with D uncertain. The CDR3 covers 15 residues. CDR1 is SGHRS, CDR2 YFSETQ, per germline. Between the trimmed V and J ends, which lost 4 bases and 4 bases, there was a span of 14 bases. CDR3 nucleotide sequence: TGCGCCAGCAGCGTCGATCCGGGAAGTAATGAAAAACTGTTTTTT. Translating it yields CASSVDPGSNEKLFF.